This T cell receptor beta chain appears in the sequencing data of a study of blood T cell repertoires in COVID-19. Study summary: T cells, B-cell-depleted T cells, or PBMCs supplied cDNA or gDNA.

The V and J ends lost 7 bases and 4 bases, in that order; junction bases with no gene match: 9. Germline V CDR1 and CDR2: KGHDR, SFDVKD. The CDR3 runs 16 residues. Under the authors' procedure: Researchers report that nucleated cell counts were estimated from reference gene primer amplification. Sequencing used immunoSEQ multiplex PCR; TCRdb keeps in-frame clones, though not all of them. The DNA gave D and trimming, while V, J and clone size come from that table. The sample contains fewer than 95,000 clones, about 84% of which appear only once. This clone appeared a single time. This TCR derives from a human donor in a cohort sampled during active COVID-19. The sequencing sample was made of peripheral blood. J is TRBJ1-1 and V is TRBV24-1; 12 bases align to TRBD1. The CDR3 here is CATRGTGGPKGTEAFF. CDR3 nucleotides: TGTGCCACCAGGGGGACAGGGGGCCCTAAGGGCACTGAAGCTTTCTTT.